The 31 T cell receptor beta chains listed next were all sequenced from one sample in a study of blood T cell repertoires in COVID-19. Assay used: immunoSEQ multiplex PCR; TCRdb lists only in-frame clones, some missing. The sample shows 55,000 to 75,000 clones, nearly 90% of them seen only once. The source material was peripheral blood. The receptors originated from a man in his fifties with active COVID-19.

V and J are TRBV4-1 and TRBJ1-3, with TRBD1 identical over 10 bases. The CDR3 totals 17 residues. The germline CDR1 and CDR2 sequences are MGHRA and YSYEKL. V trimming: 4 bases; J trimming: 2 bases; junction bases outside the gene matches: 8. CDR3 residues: CASSLALGQGAGNTIYF. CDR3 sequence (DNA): TGCGCCAGCAGCCTAGCACTCGGACAGGGGGCTGGAAACACCATATATTTT.

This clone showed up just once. The CDR3 region is CASSQSLWAEPQHF. CDR3 bases: TGCGCCAGCAGCCAAAGTTTATGGGCTGAGCCCCAGCATTTT. This chain joins TRBV4-3 and TRBJ1-5; D unclear. From germline, CDR1 is LGHNA and CDR2 YSLEER. The CDR3 is 14 residues long. V lost 2 bases and J lost 8, with 13 bases in between.

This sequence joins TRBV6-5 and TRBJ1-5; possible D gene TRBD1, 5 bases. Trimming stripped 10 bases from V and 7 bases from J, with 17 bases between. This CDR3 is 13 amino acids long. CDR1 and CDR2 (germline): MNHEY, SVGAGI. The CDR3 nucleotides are TGTGCCACCTCGGGGGAATTATGGCAGCCCCAGCATTTT. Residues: CATSGELWQPQHF.

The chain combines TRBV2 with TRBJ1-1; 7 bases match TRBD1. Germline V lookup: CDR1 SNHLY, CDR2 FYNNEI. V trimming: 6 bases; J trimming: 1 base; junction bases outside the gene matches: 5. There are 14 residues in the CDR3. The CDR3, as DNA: TGTGCCAGCAGGGTGGACAGGTCGAACACTGAAGCTTTCTTT. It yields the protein CASRVDRSNTEAFF.

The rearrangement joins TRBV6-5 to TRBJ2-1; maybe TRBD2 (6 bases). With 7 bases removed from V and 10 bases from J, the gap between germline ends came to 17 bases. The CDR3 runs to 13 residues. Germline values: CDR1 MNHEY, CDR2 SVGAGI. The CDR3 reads CASTPGAGEEQFF. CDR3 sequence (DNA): TGTGCCAGCACCCCGGGAGCGGGTGAGGAGCAGTTCTTC.

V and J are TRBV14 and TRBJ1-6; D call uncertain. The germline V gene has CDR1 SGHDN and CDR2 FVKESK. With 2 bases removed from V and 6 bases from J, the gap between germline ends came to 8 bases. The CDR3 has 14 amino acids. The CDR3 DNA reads TGTGCCAGCAGCCAATTACCCAGTAATTCACCCCTCCACTTT. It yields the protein CASSQLPSNSPLHF.

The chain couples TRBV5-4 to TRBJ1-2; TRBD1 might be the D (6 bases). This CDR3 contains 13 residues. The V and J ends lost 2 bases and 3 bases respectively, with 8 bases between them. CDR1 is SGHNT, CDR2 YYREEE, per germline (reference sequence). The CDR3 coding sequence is TGTGCCAGCAGCTTTAACAGGGACTATGGCTACACCTTC. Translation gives CASSFNRDYGYTF.

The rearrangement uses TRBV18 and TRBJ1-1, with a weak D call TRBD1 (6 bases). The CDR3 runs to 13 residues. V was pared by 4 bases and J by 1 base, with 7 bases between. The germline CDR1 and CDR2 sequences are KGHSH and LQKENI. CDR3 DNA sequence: TGTGCCAGCTCACTGACAGGGAACACTGAAGCTTTCTTT. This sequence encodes CASSLTGNTEAFF.

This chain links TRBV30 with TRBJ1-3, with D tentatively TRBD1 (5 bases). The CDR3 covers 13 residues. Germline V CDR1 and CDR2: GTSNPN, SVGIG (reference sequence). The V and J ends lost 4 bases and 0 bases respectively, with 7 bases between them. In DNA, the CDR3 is TGTGCCTGGATGACAGTCTCTGGAAACACCATATATTTT. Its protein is CAWMTVSGNTIYF.

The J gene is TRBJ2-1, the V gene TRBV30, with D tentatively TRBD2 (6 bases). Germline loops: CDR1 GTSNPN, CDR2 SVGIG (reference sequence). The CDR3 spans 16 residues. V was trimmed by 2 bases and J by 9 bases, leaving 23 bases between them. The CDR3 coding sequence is TGTGCCTGGAGTCCTCGTCTTTGGAGGGCGGCTGGTGAGCAGTTCTTC. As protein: CAWSPRLWRAAGEQFF.

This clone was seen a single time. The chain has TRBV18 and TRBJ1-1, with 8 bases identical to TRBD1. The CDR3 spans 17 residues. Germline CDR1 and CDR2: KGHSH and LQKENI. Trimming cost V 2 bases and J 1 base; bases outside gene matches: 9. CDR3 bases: TGTGCCAGCTCACCAGAACGTTCAGGGGGCGGGAACACTGAAGCTTTCTTT. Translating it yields CASSPERSGGGNTEAFF.

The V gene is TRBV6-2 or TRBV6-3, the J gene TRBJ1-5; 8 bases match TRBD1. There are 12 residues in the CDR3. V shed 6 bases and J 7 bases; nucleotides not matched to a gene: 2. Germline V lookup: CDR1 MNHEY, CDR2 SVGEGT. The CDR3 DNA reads TGTGCCAGCAGCACAGGGGGGCAGCCCCAGCATTTT. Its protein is CASSTGGQPQHF.

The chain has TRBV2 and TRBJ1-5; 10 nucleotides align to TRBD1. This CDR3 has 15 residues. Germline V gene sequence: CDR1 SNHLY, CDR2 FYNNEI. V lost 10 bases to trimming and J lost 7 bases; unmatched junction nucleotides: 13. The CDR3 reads CATDSGTGVGQPQHF. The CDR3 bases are TGTGCCACGGACTCCGGGACAGGGGTAGGGCAGCCCCAGCATTTT.

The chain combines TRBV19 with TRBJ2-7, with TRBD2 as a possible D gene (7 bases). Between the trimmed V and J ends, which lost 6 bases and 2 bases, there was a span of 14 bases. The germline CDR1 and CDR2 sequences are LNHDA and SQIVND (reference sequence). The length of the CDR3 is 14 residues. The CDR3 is CASSRRGGPYEQYF. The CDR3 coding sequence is TGTGCCAGTAGCAGGAGGGGGGGTCCCTACGAGCAGTACTTC.

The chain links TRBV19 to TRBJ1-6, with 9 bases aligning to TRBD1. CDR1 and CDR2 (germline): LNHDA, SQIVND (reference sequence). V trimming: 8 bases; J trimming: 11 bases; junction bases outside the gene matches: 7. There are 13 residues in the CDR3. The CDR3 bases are TGTGCCAGTCAGTTGGACAGGGGTGCACCCCTCCACTTT. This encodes CASQLDRGAPLHF. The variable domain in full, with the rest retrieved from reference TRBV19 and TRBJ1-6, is DGGITQSPKYLFRKEGQNVTLSCEQNLNHDAMYWYRQDPGQGLRLIYYSQIVNDFQKGDIAEGYSVSREKKESFPLTVTSAQKNPTAFYLCASQLDRGAPLHFGNGTRLTVT.

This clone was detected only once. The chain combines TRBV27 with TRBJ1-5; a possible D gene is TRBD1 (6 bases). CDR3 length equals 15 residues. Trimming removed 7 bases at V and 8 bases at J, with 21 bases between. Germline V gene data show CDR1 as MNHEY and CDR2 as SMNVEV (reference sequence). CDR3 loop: CASTKIPPGAEPQHF. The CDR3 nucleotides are TGTGCCAGCACCAAAATACCCCCAGGGGCGGAGCCCCAGCATTTT.

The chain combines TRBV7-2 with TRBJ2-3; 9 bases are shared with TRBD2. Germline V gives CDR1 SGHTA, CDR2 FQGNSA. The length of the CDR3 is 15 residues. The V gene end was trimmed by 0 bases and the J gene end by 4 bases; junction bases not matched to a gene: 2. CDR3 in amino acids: CASSLASGGSDTQYF. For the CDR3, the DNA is TGTGCCAGCAGCTTAGCTAGCGGGGGTTCAGATACGCAGTATTTT.

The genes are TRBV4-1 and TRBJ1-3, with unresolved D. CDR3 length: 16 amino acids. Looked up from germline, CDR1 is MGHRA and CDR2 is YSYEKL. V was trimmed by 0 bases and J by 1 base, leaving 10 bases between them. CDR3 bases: TGCGCCAGCAGCCAAGAACCCGCGGGGTCTGGAAACACCATATATTTT. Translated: CASSQEPAGSGNTIYF.

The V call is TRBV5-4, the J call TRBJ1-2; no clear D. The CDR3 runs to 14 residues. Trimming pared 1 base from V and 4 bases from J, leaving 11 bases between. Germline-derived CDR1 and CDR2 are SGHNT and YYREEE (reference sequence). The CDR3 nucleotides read TGTGCCAGCAGCTTGACCAGCGAGGGCTATGGCTACACCTTC. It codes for CASSLTSEGYGYTF.

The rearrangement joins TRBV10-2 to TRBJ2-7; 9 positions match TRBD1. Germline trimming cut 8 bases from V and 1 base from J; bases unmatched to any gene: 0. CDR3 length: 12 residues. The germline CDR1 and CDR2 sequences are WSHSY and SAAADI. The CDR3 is CASGQGSYEQYF. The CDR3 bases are TGCGCCAGCGGACAGGGGTCCTACGAGCAGTACTTC.

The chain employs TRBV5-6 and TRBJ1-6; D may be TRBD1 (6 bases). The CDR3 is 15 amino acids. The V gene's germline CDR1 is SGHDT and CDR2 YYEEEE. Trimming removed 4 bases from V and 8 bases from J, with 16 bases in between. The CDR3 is CASSRNYRVDSPLHF. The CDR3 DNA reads TGTGCCAGCAGCCGGAACTACAGGGTCGATTCACCCCTCCACTTT.

CDR3 nucleotide sequence: TGCGCCAGTAGATACGGGGGGTCGAACACCGGGGAGCTGTTTTTT. It yields the protein CASRYGGSNTGELFF. This sequence joins TRBV10-1 and TRBJ2-2, with 7 bases matching TRBD2. CDR3 size: 15 residues. Trimming removed 9 bases from V and 0 bases from J; junction bases left unmatched: 7. Germline V gives CDR1 WNHNN, CDR2 SYGVQD (reference sequence).

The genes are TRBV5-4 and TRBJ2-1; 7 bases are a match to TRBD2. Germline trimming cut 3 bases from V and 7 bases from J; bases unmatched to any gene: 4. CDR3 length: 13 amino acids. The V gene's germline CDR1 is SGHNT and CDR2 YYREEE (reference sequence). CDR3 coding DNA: TGTGCCAGCAGCTCGGCGGGGGTAAATGAGCAGTTCTTC. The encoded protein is CASSSAGVNEQFF.

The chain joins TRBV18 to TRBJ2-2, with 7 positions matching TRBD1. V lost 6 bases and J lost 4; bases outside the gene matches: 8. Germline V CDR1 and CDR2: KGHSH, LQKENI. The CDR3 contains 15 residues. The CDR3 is CASSQIPGGTGELFF. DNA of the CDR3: TGTGCCAGCTCCCAGATCCCAGGGGGCACCGGGGAGCTGTTTTTT.

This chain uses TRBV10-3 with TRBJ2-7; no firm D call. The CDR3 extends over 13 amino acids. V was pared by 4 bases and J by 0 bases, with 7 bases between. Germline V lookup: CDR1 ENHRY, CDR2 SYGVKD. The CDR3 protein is CAISGASSYEQYF. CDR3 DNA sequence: TGTGCCATCAGTGGGGCGAGCTCCTACGAGCAGTACTTC.

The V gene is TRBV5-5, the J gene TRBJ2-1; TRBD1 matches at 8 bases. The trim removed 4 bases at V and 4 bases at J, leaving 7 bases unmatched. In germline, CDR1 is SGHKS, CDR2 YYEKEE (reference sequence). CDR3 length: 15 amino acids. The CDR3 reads CASSAGTGEYNEQFF. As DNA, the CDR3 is TGTGCCAGCAGCGCGGGGACAGGCGAGTACAATGAGCAGTTCTTC.

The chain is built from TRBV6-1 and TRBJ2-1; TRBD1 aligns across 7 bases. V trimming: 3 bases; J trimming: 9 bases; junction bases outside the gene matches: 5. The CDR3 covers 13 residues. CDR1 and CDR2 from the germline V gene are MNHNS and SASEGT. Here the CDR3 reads CASSDRRDSEQFF. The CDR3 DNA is TGTGCCAGCAGTGACCGCCGGGACAGTGAGCAGTTCTTC.

The CDR3 loop is CASSLVADSTDTQYF. The CDR3 DNA reads TGTGCCAGCAGCTTAGTTGCGGATAGCACAGATACGCAGTATTTT. The J gene is TRBJ2-3, the V gene TRBV7-9, with D hard to call. The V gene lost 1 base and the J gene lost 0 bases, with 8 bases spanning the gap. Looked up from germline, CDR1 is SEHNR and CDR2 is FQNEAQ (reference sequence). This CDR3 is 15 amino acids long.

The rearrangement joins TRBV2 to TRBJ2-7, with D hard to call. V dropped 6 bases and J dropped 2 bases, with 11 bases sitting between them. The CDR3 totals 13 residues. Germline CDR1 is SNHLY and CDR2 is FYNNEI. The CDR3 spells CASSPNQAYEQYF. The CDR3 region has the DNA TGTGCCAGCAGCCCGAATCAGGCCTACGAGCAGTACTTC.

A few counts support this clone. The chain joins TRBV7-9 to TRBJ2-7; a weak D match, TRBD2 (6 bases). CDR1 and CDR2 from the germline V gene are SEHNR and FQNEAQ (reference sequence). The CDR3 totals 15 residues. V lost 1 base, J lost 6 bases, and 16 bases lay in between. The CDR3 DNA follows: TGTGCCAGCAGCTTAGTAGGTAGTAGCGGCTCCGAGCAGTACTTC. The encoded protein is CASSLVGSSGSEQYF.

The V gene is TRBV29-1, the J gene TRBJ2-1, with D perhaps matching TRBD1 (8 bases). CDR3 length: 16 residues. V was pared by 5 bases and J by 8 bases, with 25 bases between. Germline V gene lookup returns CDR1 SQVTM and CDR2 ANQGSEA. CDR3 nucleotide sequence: TGCAGCGTTTCCCCCGGGAGGACAGGGAGAACTTATGAGCAGTTCTTC. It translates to CSVSPGRTGRTYEQFF.